This T cell receptor beta chain was recorded in a study of blood T cell repertoires in COVID-19. With 5 bases clipped from V and 10 bases from J, the junction kept 15 bases outside the gene matches. There are 16 residues in the CDR3. In germline, CDR1 is LGHDT, CDR2 YNNKEL (reference sequence). This table comes from immunoSEQ multiplex PCR, and its TCRdb copy is limited to in-frame clones, with some not included. The sample includes approximately 300,000 clones, 90% of them seen just once. This TCR came from a woman aged 25 to 39 who had been exposed to COVID-19. The source material was PBMCs or T cells enriched from blood (not recorded which). This rearrangement joins TRBV3-1 (or the pseudogene TRBV3-2) to TRBJ1-1; 11 positions agree with TRBD1. CDR3 loop: CASSTRYGTGGLGAFF. For the CDR3, the DNA is TGTGCCAGCAGCACCAGATACGGGACAGGGGGGTTAGGAGCTTTCTTT.